This T cell receptor (beta chain) is from a study of blood T cell repertoires in COVID-19. Study context: Samples came from the United States, Italy and Spain, spanning acute and convalescent COVID-19. Nucleic acid was either cDNA or gDNA, and it came from T cells, B-cell-depleted T cells, or PBMCs.

Germline-derived CDR1 and CDR2 are MDHEN and SYDVKM. Trimming cost V 6 bases and J 6 bases; bases outside gene matches: 8. The CDR3 contains 14 residues. In the source study's methods: The assay estimated nucleated cells by amplifying reference gene primers. Generated by immunoSEQ multiplex PCR, the TCRdb table keeps only in-frame clones and is missing some. V and J calls plus clone size are reproduced from that table; the DNA served to infer D and trimming. The table includes around 140,000 clones, over 70% detected once. This clone turned up a few times. The genes are TRBV28 and TRBJ1-5; 7 positions match TRBD1. The TCR originated in a man older than 75 with acute or convalescent COVID-19. Source material: peripheral blood. CDR3 loop: CASRPLTGFQPQHF. The CDR3 DNA follows: TGTGCCAGCAGACCGCTGACAGGGTTTCAGCCCCAGCATTTT.